These T cell receptor beta chains were read from a single sample in a study of shared clonotypes between healthy human individuals. The table came from immunoSEQ multiplex PCR; TCRdb's copy has only in-frame clones and leaves some out. The data contain approximately 1,500,000 clones, 95% to 99% of them seen just once; the ten biggest clones take up 0.4% to 0.55%. Sequencing was done on a sample of naive CD4+ T cells sorted from blood. The receptor source for this set is a man aged 25-45 years in good health. Each CDR3 is given with its conserved first and last residue. A D gene is named only where the DNA matches it firmly. Some rows mark clone size as missing; the rest say once, few, many or name a class of expanded clone.

clone size: once
J gene: TRBJ2-7
V gene: TRBV20-1
D gene: TRBD1
CDR3 DNA: TGCAGTGGGGGACAGGTTTACGAGCAGTACTTC
CDR3 protein: CSGGQVYEQYF

clone size: .
J gene: TRBJ2-7
V gene: TRBV6-5
D gene: .
CDR3 DNA: TGTGCCAGCAGCAGAATCAGGGCGGGCTACGAGCAGTACTTC
CDR3 protein: CASSRIRAGYEQYF

clone size: .
J gene: TRBJ2-5
V gene: TRBV5-8
D gene: .
CDR3 DNA: TGTGCCAGCAGCTTGGCTGCCGGGACCCAGTACTTC
CDR3 protein: CASSLAAGTQYF

clone size: .
J gene: TRBJ2-7
V gene: TRBV27
D gene: TRBD2
CDR3 DNA: TGTGCCAGCAGTCTCGGACTAGCGGGAGGCGCATACTACGAGCAGTACTTC
CDR3 protein: CASSLGLAGGAYYEQYF

clone size: .
J gene: TRBJ2-2
V gene: TRBV7-7
D gene: TRBD2
CDR3 DNA: TGTGCCAGCAGCCCAACGGGACTAGCGGGCCCCGGGGAGCTGTTTTTT
CDR3 protein: CASSPTGLAGPGELFF

clone size: .
J gene: TRBJ1-2
V gene: TRBV30
D gene: .
CDR3 DNA: TGTGCCTGGAGTCTCCATCGGGGGAAGTATGGCTACACCTTC
CDR3 protein: CAWSLHRGKYGYTF

clone size: once
J gene: TRBJ2-3
V gene: TRBV6-4
D gene: .
CDR3 DNA: TGTGCCAGCAGTTGGACTACAGAGGATACGCAGTATTTT
CDR3 protein: CASSWTTEDTQYF

clone size: .
J gene: TRBJ1-1
V gene: TRBV29-1
D gene: .
CDR3 DNA: TGCAGCGTTCACAGGGTGAACACTGAAGCTTTCTTT
CDR3 protein: CSVHRVNTEAFF

clone size: .
J gene: TRBJ2-7
V gene: TRBV5-1
D gene: .
CDR3 DNA: TGCGCCAGCAGCTTGGATAACGAGCAGTACTTC
CDR3 protein: CASSLDNEQYF

clone size: .
J gene: TRBJ1-5
V gene: TRBV11-1
D gene: .
CDR3 DNA: TGTGCCAGCAGCCCAGGGACGGGTAATCAGCCCCAGCATTTT
CDR3 protein: CASSPGTGNQPQHF

clone size: .
J gene: TRBJ2-1
V gene: TRBV18
D gene: TRBD2
CDR3 DNA: TGTGCCAGCTCACCGGTGGCAGGGGGTAGCGGGAGGAATGAGCAGTTCTTC
CDR3 protein: CASSPVAGGSGRNEQFF

clone size: .
J gene: TRBJ1-4
V gene: TRBV25-1
D gene: .
CDR3 DNA: TGTGCCAGCAGTTTTCCTGCGAAGGCAGGTGAAAAACTGTTTTTT
CDR3 protein: CASSFPAKAGEKLFF

clone size: .
J gene: TRBJ2-1
V gene: TRBV11-2
D gene: TRBD2
CDR3 DNA: TGTGCCAGCAGCCGGAGTTTAGCGGGAGGGAGCTCCTACAATGAGCAGTTCTTC
CDR3 protein: CASSRSLAGGSSYNEQFF

clone size: .
J gene: TRBJ2-7
V gene: TRBV29-1
D gene: .
CDR3 DNA: TGCAGCGTTGAAGATCGAGGCCAGTCGCAGGAGCAGTACTTC
CDR3 protein: CSVEDRGQSQEQYF

clone size: .
J gene: TRBJ2-3
V gene: TRBV10-3
D gene: TRBD2
CDR3 DNA: TGTGCCATCAGAGAGGGCGGGGCGGGAGGAATGGCAGATACGCAGTATTTT
CDR3 protein: CAIREGGAGGMADTQYF

clone size: .
J gene: TRBJ2-4
V gene: TRBV7-2
D gene: TRBD1
CDR3 DNA: TGTGCCAGCAGCTTAAGAGGGACAGGGGGTGACATTCAGTACTTC
CDR3 protein: CASSLRGTGGDIQYF

clone size: .
J gene: TRBJ1-5
V gene: TRBV6-1
D gene: .
CDR3 DNA: TGTGCCAGCAGTGTCAGTGATAATCAGCCCCAGCATTTT
CDR3 protein: CASSVSDNQPQHF

clone size: .
J gene: TRBJ1-2
V gene: TRBV5-1
D gene: .
CDR3 DNA: TGCGCCAGCAGCGAAAGATTTGGCTATGGCTACACCTTC
CDR3 protein: CASSERFGYGYTF

clone size: .
J gene: TRBJ2-5
V gene: TRBV11-2
D gene: .
CDR3 DNA: TGTGCCAGCAGCTCGGGGAGGGACAGCCAAGAGACCCAGTACTTC
CDR3 protein: CASSSGRDSQETQYF

clone size: .
J gene: TRBJ1-1
V gene: TRBV29-1
D gene: .
CDR3 DNA: TGCAGCGCTTTTTCAGGGGACCTTGAAGCTTTCTTT
CDR3 protein: CSAFSGDLEAFF

clone size: .
J gene: TRBJ2-1
V gene: TRBV29-1
D gene: .
CDR3 DNA: TGCAGCGTTGAATTAGGTGGGGCGCGTAGGTCCTACAATGAGCAGTTCTTC
CDR3 protein: CSVELGGARRSYNEQFF

clone size: .
J gene: TRBJ1-3
V gene: TRBV6-1
D gene: .
CDR3 DNA: TGTGCCAGTCAGATATGGGCTGGAAACACCATATATTTT
CDR3 protein: CASQIWAGNTIYF